The source of this T cell receptor (beta chain) is a study of shared clonotypes between healthy human individuals. The study's findings and limits: The study generally estimated greater richness for naive than memory subsets.

The sample holds a few counts of this clone. Its specificity is unknown. Germline CDR1 and CDR2: MNHEY and SMNVEV (reference sequence). Trimming pared 6 bases from V and 4 bases from J, leaving 4 bases between. The CDR3 contains 11 residues. CD4+ cells were split into CD45RA+ naive and CD45RA-negative memory subsets. Sequenced by immunoSEQ multiplex PCR; TCRdb stores in-frame clones only, minus some. The sample has over a million clones, about 80% seen once. The source of this sequence is a man aged 18 to 35 in good health. The chain couples TRBV27 to TRBJ1-5; D not certain. Sequencing was performed on memory CD4+ T cells sorted from blood. The sample's subset: CD45RA-negative fraction. The CDR3 reads CASSPNQPQHF. CDR3 sequence (DNA): TGTGCCAGCAGCCCGAATCAGCCCCAGCATTTT.